This T cell receptor (beta chain) was documented in a study of CD8 T cells in Susac syndrome. Reverse transcription of about 0.5 to 1 ug RNA used random hexamers. MiXCR was run by TCRdb on the immunoSEQ multiplex PCR reads, yielding one entry per CDR3 protein. Seen here are about 250,000 distinct CDR3 sequences, roughly 95% observed once, and the top ten hold 0.06% to 0.08%. Findings and caveats of the study: The relatively small number of individuals in the TCR sequencing and HLA analysis was acknowledged by the study.

TCR beta sequences were obtained from blood CD8+ and CD4+ T cells. The CD8+ and CD4+ T cells were negatively isolated, with the TEMRA cells enriched by FACS. About this clonotype itself: Its antigen remains unidentified.

Germline V gene lookup returns CDR1 SGHRS and CDR2 YFSETQ. Between the trimmed V and J ends, which lost 0 bases and 0 bases, there was a span of 13 bases. The CDR3 runs 18 residues. The sequenced material came from CD4+ T cells from PBMCs. The J gene is TRBJ2-6, the V gene TRBV5-1; no clear D. This clonotype originated in a human donor with multiple sclerosis. CDR3 sequence: CASSLDPTKSSGANVLTF. CDR3 nucleotide sequence: TGCGCCAGCAGCTTGGATCCGACCAAGAGCTCTGGGGCCAACGTCCTGACTTTC.